These 19 T cell receptor beta chains came from one sample sequenced in a study of T cell responses to AZD1222 COVID-19 vaccine. Repertoires were generated with immunoSEQ multiplex PCR, while TCRdb's copy carries only in-frame clones and drops some. The sample carries about 120,000 clones, about 90% recorded once. This material consisted of peripheral blood, taken on day 0 of AZD1222 vaccination. Receptors originate from an adult in good health.

CDR3 coding DNA: TGTGCCAGCAGCTCCCACGGGAACACTGAAGCTTTCTTT. Protein: CASSSHGNTEAFF. The chain has TRBV7-3 and TRBJ1-1; D gene uncertain. Deletions cut 4 bases from V and 1 base from J, with 7 bases between. The CDR3 totals 13 residues. Germline V gene lookup returns CDR1 SGHTA and CDR2 FQGTGA.

The chain recombines TRBV7-8 with TRBJ1-2; D gene uncertain. The CDR3 has 15 amino acids. Germline-derived CDR1 and CDR2 are SGHVS and FQNEAQ. Trimming took 5 bases from V and 4 from J, leaving 17 bases between them. This chain's CDR3 is CASSRETTALYGYTF. DNA of the CDR3: TGTGCCAGCAGCCGAGAGACAACCGCCCTCTATGGCTACACCTTC.

The chain recombines TRBV6-1 with TRBJ1-2, with D possibly TRBD1 on 5 matching bases. CDR3 length: 15 residues. Germline CDR1 MNHNS, CDR2 SASEGT. V lost 1 base, J lost 2 bases, and 11 bases lay in between. The CDR3 loop is CASSEVGATNYGYTF. The CDR3 DNA reads as TGTGCCAGCAGTGAAGTTGGGGCAACCAACTATGGCTACACCTTC.

The CDR3 DNA follows: TGTGCCAGCAGCCACTTTGGAGGGGGACTCTCCTACGAGCAGTACTTC. It translates to CASSHFGGGLSYEQYF. This chain connects TRBV14 to TRBJ2-7, with D perhaps given as TRBD1 or TRBD2 (6 bases each). This CDR3 spans 16 amino acids. V was shortened by 3 bases and J by 0 bases, with 15 bases between the two germline ends. Germline V gene lookup returns CDR1 SGHDN and CDR2 FVKESK.

The chain has TRBV28 and TRBJ1-3; 7 nucleotides align to TRBD1. After removal of 8 bases from V and 0 bases from J, the junction contained 16 bases not matched to a gene. In germline, CDR1 is MDHEN, CDR2 SYDVKM. The CDR3 covers 18 residues. In DNA, the CDR3 is TGTGCCAGCGGACCAACACAGGGGCTCCCGAGCTCTGGAAACACCATATATTTT. Amino acids: CASGPTQGLPSSGNTIYF.

The chain is built from TRBV7-9 and TRBJ2-7, with TRBD2 matching 8 bases. Germline CDR1 reads SEHNR; CDR2 reads FQNEAQ (reference sequence). After removal of 5 bases from V and 2 bases from J, the junction contained 11 bases not matched to a gene. The CDR3 is 16 amino acids. The DNA for the CDR3 is TGTGCCAGCAGCCCCGGGAGGGCGAGTGGTCCCTACGAGCAGTACTTC. The encoded protein is CASSPGRASGPYEQYF.

The chain links TRBV6-2 or TRBV6-3 to TRBJ1-5; D is unclear. Looked up from germline, CDR1 is MNHEY and CDR2 is SVGEGT. Trimming stripped 0 bases from V and 3 bases from J, with 12 bases between. The length of the CDR3 is 16 residues. The CDR3 nucleotides are TGTGCCAGCAGTTACTCGAGGGCGGATGACAATCAGCCCCAGCATTTT. Translating gives CASSYSRADDNQPQHF.

This chain joins TRBV18 and TRBJ2-1; 9 bases fit TRBD2. V trimming: 1 base; J trimming: 10 bases; junction bases outside the gene matches: 8. CDR1 and CDR2 (germline): KGHSH, LQKENI. The CDR3 is 15 residues long. The CDR3 reads CASSPQSGRQGEQFF. Here the CDR3 DNA reads TGTGCCAGCTCACCACAAAGCGGGAGGCAAGGAGAGCAGTTCTTC.

This chain joins TRBV24-1 and TRBJ2-3; TRBD1 matches 8 bases. Per the germline V gene, CDR1 is KGHDR and CDR2 is SFDVKD. With V trimmed by 7 bases and J by 2 bases, 13 bases remained unmatched. The CDR3 runs 17 residues. CDR3 amino acids: CATRVNPGTGSTDTQYF. In DNA form, the CDR3 reads TGTGCCACCAGGGTTAACCCAGGGACAGGATCCACAGATACGCAGTATTTT.

The rearrangement uses TRBV19 and TRBJ1-2; D uncertain. Germline V gene data show CDR1 as LNHDA and CDR2 as SQIVND (reference sequence). This CDR3 contains 14 residues. With 3 bases removed from V and 0 bases from J, the gap between germline ends came to 8 bases. The CDR3 loop reads CASSIGSANYGYTF. As DNA, the CDR3 is TGTGCCAGTAGTATCGGATCAGCTAACTATGGCTACACCTTC.

The V and J genes are TRBV20-1 and TRBJ2-1; D ambiguous. The germline V gene has CDR1 DFQATT and CDR2 SNEGSKA (reference sequence). The V end was cut by 3 bases, the J end by 0 bases, with 12 bases between. This CDR3 is 15 amino acids long. CDR3 in amino acids: CSASRTASSYNEQFF. The CDR3 DNA sequence: TGCAGTGCTAGTCGGACCGCGAGCTCCTACAATGAGCAGTTCTTC.

The chain employs TRBV14 and TRBJ2-7, with D unresolved. CDR3 size: 16 residues. V dropped 4 bases and J dropped 7 bases, with 23 bases sitting between them. The germline CDR1 and CDR2 sequences are SGHDN and FVKESK. CDR3 loop: CASSPDPRALRWEQYF. The CDR3 DNA follows: TGTGCCAGCAGCCCAGATCCCCGGGCCCTAAGATGGGAGCAGTACTTC.

V gene TRBV5-3 combines with J gene TRBJ1-1; D not resolved. TRBV5-3 is reported as an ORF; its role is uncertain. The CDR3 spans 16 residues. The V end was cut by 1 base, the J end by 6 bases, with 19 bases between. In DNA form, the CDR3 reads TGTGCCAGAAGCTTGTTTGGATGCAGGCGTGGGGCTGAAGCTTTCTTT. This gives the protein CARSLFGCRRGAEAFF.

This chain links TRBV7-2 with TRBJ2-3, with a tentative D call TRBD1 (6 bases). The CDR3 extends over 14 amino acids. V lost 1 base and J 7 bases, leaving 12 bases between the germline ends. Germline V lookup: CDR1 SGHTA, CDR2 FQGNSA. The CDR3 loop reads CASSLVGTPNTQYF. The CDR3 DNA sequence: TGTGCCAGCAGCTTAGTTGGGACACCAAATACGCAGTATTTT.

This chain links TRBV6-6 with TRBJ2-1, with 7 bases matching TRBD2. The CDR3 is 15 amino acids. Germline lookup yields CDR1 MNHNY and CDR2 SVGAGI (reference sequence). V gave up 6 bases and J gave up 5 bases; unmatched junction bases: 10. The CDR3 DNA reads TGTGCCAGCAGCCGCGTGCTAGCGGAGCACAATGAGCAGTTCTTC. Amino acids: CASSRVLAEHNEQFF.

The rearrangement links TRBV9 to TRBJ1-6; D is undetermined. CDR3 length equals 14 residues. Trimming stripped 2 bases from V and 1 base from J, with 4 bases between. Germline-derived CDR1 and CDR2 are SGDLS and YYNGEE. In nucleotides, the CDR3 is TGTGCCAGCAGCGTTACTTCCTATAATTCACCCCTCCACTTT. This codes for CASSVTSYNSPLHF.

The rearrangement joins TRBV6-5 to TRBJ1-5, with 8 bases fitting TRBD1. The length of the CDR3 is 13 residues. CDR1 and CDR2 from the germline V gene are MNHEY and SVGAGI. Trimming removed 6 bases from V and 11 bases from J; junction bases left unmatched: 9. In DNA, the CDR3 is TGTGCCAGCAGGGGGACAGGCGTGTCGTCCCAGCATTTT. It is translated as CASRGTGVSSQHF.

The genes are TRBV7-6 and TRBJ2-2; 10 bases line up with TRBD2. This CDR3 comprises 16 residues. Per the germline V gene, CDR1 is SGHVS and CDR2 is FNYEAQ. The trim removed 3 bases at V and 7 bases at J, leaving 8 bases unmatched. CDR3 nucleotides: TGTGCCAGCAGCTTTGGGCTAGCGGGAGTTAGCGGGGAGCTGTTTTTT. It specifies CASSFGLAGVSGELFF.

The genes are TRBV7-3 and TRBJ1-2; the D is unclear. The CDR3 extends over 13 amino acids. The germline V and J ends were trimmed by 5 bases and 7 bases, with 14 bases remaining between them. Germline CDR1 and CDR2: SGHTA and FQGTGA. In nucleotides, the CDR3 is TGTGCCAGCAGCCCTAGGTTCGGTTCTGGCTACACCTTC. Translating it yields CASSPRFGSGYTF.